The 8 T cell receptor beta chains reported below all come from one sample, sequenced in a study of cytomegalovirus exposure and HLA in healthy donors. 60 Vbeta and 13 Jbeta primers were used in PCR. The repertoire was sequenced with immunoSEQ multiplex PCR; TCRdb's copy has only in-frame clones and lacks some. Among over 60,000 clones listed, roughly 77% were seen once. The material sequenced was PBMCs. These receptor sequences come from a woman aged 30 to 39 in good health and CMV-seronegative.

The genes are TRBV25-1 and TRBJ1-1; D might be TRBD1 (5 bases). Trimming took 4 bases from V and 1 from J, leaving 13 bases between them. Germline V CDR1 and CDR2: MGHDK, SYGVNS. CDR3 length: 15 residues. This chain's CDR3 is CASSVALRGNTEAFF. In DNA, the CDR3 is TGTGCCAGCAGTGTAGCCTTAAGGGGGAACACTGAAGCTTTCTTT.

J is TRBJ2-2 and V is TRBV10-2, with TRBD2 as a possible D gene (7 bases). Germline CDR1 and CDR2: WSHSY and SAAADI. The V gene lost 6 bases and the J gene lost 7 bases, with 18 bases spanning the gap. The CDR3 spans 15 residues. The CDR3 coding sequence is TGCGCCAGCAGGATCGAGAGGGGGAGGGTCGGGGAGCTGTTTTTT. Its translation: CASRIERGRVGELFF.

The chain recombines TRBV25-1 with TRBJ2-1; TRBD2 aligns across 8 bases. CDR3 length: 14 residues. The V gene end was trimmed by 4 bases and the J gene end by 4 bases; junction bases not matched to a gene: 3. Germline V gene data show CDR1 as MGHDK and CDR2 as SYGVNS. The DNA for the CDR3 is TGTGCCAGCAGTGGGCTAGCGGGTTACAATGAGCAGTTCTTC. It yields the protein CASSGLAGYNEQFF.

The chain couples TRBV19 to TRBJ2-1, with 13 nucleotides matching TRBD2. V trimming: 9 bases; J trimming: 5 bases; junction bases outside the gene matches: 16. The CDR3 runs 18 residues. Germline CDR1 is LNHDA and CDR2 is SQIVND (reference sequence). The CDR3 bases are TGTGCCAGCAGAAGGGGACAACTAGCGGGAGGGTCGGACAATGAGCAGTTCTTC. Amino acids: CASRRGQLAGGSDNEQFF.

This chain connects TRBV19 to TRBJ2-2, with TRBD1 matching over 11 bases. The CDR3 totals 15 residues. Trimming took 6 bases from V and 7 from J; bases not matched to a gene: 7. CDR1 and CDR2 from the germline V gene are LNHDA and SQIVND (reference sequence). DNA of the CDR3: TGTGCCAGTAGCGCCGGGACAGGGGGTATCGGGGAGCTGTTTTTT. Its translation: CASSAGTGGIGELFF. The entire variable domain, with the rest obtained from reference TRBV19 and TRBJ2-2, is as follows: DGGITQSPKYLFRKEGQNVTLSCEQNLNHDAMYWYRQDPGQGLRLIYYSQIVNDFQKGDIAEGYSVSREKKESFPLTVTSAQKNPTAFYLCASSAGTGGIGELFFGEGSRLTVL.

DNA for the CDR3: TGCGCCAGCAGCTCACCGGACAGGGGAGAGGTAGAAAAACTGTTTTTT. As protein: CASSSPDRGEVEKLFF. The genes are TRBV5-1 and TRBJ1-4; TRBD1 matches 9 bases. The CDR3 spans 16 residues. V lost 3 bases and J lost 8; bases outside the gene matches: 11. Germline V gene sequence: CDR1 SGHRS, CDR2 YFSETQ.

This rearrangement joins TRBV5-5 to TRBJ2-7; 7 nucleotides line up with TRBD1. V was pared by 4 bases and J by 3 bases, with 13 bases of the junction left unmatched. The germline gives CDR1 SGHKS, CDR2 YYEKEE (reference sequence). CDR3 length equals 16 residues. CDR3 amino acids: CASSGSTGAWNYEQYV. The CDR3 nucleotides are TGTGCCAGCAGCGGGTCCACAGGGGCGTGGAACTACGAGCAGTACGTC.

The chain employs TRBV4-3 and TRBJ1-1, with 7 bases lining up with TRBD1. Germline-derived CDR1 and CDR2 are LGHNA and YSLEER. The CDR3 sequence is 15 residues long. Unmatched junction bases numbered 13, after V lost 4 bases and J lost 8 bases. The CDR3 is CASSLTGTAPQEAFF. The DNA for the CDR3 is TGCGCCAGCAGCCTGACCGGGACAGCCCCTCAAGAAGCTTTCTTT.